These T cell receptor beta chains were read from a single sample in a study of T cell responses to AZD1222 COVID-19 vaccine. Assay used: immunoSEQ multiplex PCR; TCRdb lists only in-frame clones, some missing. The sample contains over 110,000 clones, around 90% of which appear only once. Sequences were derived from peripheral blood, sampled 28 days after the second AZD1222 dose. The receptors stem from an adult who received the AZD1222 COVID-19 vaccine. Both conserved end residues are part of each CDR3. The D gene is left open where the match is weak. Not all rows give a size; the values are once, few, many and, for expanded clones, a class.

D: TRBD2; J: TRBJ2-7; V: TRBV15; size: NA; DNA: TGTGCCACCAGCAGAGACCCGGGAGGGTTTCCCTACGAGCAGTACTTC; CDR3: CATSRDPGGFPYEQYF
D: NA; J: TRBJ1-2; V: TRBV5-6; size: once; DNA: TGTGCCAGCAGCTCTGATTTCTATGGCTACACCTTC; CDR3: CASSSDFYGYTF
D: TRBD1; J: TRBJ1-2; V: TRBV30; size: NA; DNA: TGTGCCTGGAGGGGGGACAGGGATGGTGCTGGCTACACCTTC; CDR3: CAWRGDRDGAGYTF
D: NA; J: TRBJ1-5; V: TRBV11-2; size: NA; DNA: TGTGCCAGCAGCACAGGGAGCGCAAATCAGCCCCAGCATTTT; CDR3: CASSTGSANQPQHF
D: NA; J: TRBJ2-3; V: TRBV7-6; size: NA; DNA: TGTGCCAGCAGCTTAGCCCAAGGCGCCCGAGCCACGCAGTATTTT; CDR3: CASSLAQGARATQYF
D: NA; J: TRBJ2-2; V: TRBV18; size: once; DNA: TGTGCCAGCTCACCACAACTGGCAGCCAACACCGGGGAGCTGTTTTTT; CDR3: CASSPQLAANTGELFF
D: TRBD2; J: TRBJ2-5; V: TRBV24-1; size: NA; DNA: TGTGCCACCAGTGATTTGAGGGTGGGAGGGGAGACCCAGTACTTC; CDR3: CATSDLRVGGETQYF
D: TRBD2; J: TRBJ2-1; V: TRBV10-3; size: once; DNA: TGTGCCATCAGTGAGTTCTCGGGATCTAGCGGGAGCCTCTACAATGAGCAGTTCTTC; CDR3: CAISEFSGSSGSLYNEQFF
D: NA; J: TRBJ1-2; V: TRBV28; size: NA; DNA: TGTGCCAGCAATATCGGGACAACGATGCCTTATGGCTACACCTTC; CDR3: CASNIGTTMPYGYTF
D: TRBD1; J: TRBJ2-1; V: TRBV5-3; size: NA; DNA: TGTGCCAGAAGCGCTCGGGACAGCTACAATGAGCAGTTCTTC; CDR3: CARSARDSYNEQFF
D: TRBD1; J: TRBJ1-5; V: TRBV27; size: NA; DNA: TGTGCCAGCAGTCCCGGGACAGGGGTCTTGGGTCAGCCCCAGCATTTT; CDR3: CASSPGTGVLGQPQHF
D: NA; J: TRBJ2-5; V: TRBV28; size: NA; DNA: TGTGCCAGCATCCTCACCCTTAGGGAGACCCAGTACTTC; CDR3: CASILTLRETQYF
D: TRBD2; J: TRBJ2-4; V: TRBV28; size: NA; DNA: TGTGCCAGCAGTTTCGGGGGGGCCAAAAACATTCAGTACTTC; CDR3: CASSFGGAKNIQYF
D: TRBD1; J: TRBJ2-1; V: TRBV18; size: NA; DNA: TGTGCCAGCTCATCACTCCAGGGGGAGAATGAGCAGTTCTTC; CDR3: CASSSLQGENEQFF
D: NA; J: TRBJ1-4; V: TRBV7-9; size: few; DNA: TGTGCCAGCAGCCATGCGGGGAAACAACTGTTTTTT; CDR3: CASSHAGKQLFF